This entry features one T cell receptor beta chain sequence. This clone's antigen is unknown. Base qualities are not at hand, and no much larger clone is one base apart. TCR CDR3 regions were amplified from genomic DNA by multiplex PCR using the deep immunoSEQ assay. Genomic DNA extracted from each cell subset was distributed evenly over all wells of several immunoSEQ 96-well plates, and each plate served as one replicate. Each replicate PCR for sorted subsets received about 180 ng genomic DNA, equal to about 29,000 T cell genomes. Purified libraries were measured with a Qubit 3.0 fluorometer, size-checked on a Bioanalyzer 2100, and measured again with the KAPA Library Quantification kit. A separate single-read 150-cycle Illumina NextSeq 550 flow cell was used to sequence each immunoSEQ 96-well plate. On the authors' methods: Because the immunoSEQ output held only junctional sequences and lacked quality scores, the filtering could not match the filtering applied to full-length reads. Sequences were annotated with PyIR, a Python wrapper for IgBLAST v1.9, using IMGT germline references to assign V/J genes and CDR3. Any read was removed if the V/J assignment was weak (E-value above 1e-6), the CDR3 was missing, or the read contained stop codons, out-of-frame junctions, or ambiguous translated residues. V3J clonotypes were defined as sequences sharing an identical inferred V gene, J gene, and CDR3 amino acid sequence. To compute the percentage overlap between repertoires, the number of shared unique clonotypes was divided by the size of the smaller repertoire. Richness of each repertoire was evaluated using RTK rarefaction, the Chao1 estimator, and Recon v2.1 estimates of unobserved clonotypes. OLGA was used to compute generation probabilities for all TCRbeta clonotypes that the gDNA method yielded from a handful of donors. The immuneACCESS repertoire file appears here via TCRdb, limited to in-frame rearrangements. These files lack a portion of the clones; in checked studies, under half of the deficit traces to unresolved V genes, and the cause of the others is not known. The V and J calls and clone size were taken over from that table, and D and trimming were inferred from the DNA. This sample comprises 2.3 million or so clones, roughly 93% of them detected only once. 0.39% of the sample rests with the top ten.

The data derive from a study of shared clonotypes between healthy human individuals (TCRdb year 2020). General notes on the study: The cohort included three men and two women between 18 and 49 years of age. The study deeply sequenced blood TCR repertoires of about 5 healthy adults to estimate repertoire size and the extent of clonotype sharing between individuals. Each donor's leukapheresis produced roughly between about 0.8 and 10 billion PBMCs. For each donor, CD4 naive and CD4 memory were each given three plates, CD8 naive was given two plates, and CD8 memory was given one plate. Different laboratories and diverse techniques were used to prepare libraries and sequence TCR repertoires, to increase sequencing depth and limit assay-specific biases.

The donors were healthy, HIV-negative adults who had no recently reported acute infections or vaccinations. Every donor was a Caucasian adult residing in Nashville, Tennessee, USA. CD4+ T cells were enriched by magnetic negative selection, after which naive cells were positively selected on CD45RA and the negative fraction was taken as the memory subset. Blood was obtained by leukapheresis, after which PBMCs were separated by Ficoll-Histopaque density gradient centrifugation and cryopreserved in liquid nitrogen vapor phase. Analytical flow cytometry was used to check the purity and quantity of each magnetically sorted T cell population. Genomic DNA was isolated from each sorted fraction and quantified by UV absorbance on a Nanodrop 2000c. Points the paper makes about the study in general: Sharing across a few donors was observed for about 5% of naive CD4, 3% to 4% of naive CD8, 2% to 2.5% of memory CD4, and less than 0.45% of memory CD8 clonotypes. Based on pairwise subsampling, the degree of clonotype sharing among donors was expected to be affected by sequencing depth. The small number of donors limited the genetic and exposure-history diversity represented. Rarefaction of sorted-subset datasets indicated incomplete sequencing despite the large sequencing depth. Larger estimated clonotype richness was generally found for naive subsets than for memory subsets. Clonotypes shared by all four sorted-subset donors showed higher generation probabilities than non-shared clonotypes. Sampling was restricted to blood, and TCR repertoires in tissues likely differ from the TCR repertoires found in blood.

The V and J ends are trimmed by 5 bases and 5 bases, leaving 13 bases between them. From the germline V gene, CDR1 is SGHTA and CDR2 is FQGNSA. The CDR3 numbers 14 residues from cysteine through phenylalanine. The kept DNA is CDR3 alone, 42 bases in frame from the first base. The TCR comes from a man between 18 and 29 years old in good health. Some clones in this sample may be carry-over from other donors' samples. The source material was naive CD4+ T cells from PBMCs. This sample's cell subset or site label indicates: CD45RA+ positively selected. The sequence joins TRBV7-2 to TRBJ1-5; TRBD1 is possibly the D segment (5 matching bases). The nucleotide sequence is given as TGTGCCAGCAGCCGCAGGGTAGTAGATCAGCCCCAGCATTTT. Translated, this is CASSRRVVDQPQHF.